This T cell receptor (beta chain) stems from a study of cytomegalovirus exposure and HLA in healthy donors. Study results and caveats: A cluster of highly shared sequence variants was likely a sequencing artifact.

The PCR was carried out with 60 Vbeta primers and 13 Jbeta primers. Some clones are missing from TCRdb's copy, which holds only in-frame ones; the method was immunoSEQ multiplex PCR. The data contain about 150,000 clones, about 88% of them singletons. The CDR3 is made up of 13 amino acids. With 5 bases removed from V and 4 bases from J, the gap between germline ends came to 11 bases. Germline V gene sequence: CDR1 SEHNR, CDR2 FQNEAQ (reference sequence). The count of this clone is one. Its target is unknown. The specimen was PBMCs. The rearrangement links TRBV7-9 to TRBJ1-1; perhaps TRBD1 as D (5 bases). The receptor was derived from a man between 25 and 39 years old in good health and CMV-seropositive. For the CDR3, the DNA is TGTGCCAGCAGCCCAGGGCCTACCACTGAAGCTTTCTTT. Its protein product is CASSPGPTTEAFF. Full variable domain (remainder filled in from reference TRBV7-9 and TRBJ1-1): DTGVSQNPRHKITKRGQNVTFRCDPISEHNRLYWYRQTLGQGPEFLTYFQNEAQLEKSRLLSDRFSAERPKGSFSTLEIQRTEQGDSAMYLCASSPGPTTEAFFGQGTRLTVV.